What follows is one T cell receptor (beta chain) and its context. Its antigen is not identified. This sample is drawn from a study of cytomegalovirus exposure and HLA in healthy donors. Study results and caveats: Trimming of TCR beta V- and J-genes showed a link, identified in a later analysis, to a missense DCLRE1C variant. Several top significant clusters appeared, in a later analysis, to be linked to common viral pathogens. Later examination showed HLA-associated TCR beta chains had greater clonal expansion than equally common others.

Trimming cost V 1 base and J 2 bases; bases outside gene matches: 6. The CDR3 runs 16 residues. The germline CDR1 and CDR2 sequences are SGHRS and YFSETQ. Primers: 60 Vbeta forward and 13 Jbeta reverse. Sequenced by immunoSEQ multiplex PCR; TCRdb stores in-frame clones only, minus some. The table lists around 99,000 clones, 55% to 85% of them singletons. The genes are TRBV5-1 and TRBJ1-2, with 9 bases lining up with TRBD1. This clonotype originated in a man aged 25 to 40 in good health and CMV-seronegative. Sequencing was performed on PBMCs. The CDR3 DNA reads as TGCGCCAGCAGCTTGACCTCGGGGACAGGGAACTATGGCTACACCTTC. This sequence encodes CASSLTSGTGNYGYTF.